The 24 T cell receptor beta chains listed next were all sequenced from one sample in a study of shared clonotypes between healthy human individuals. Some clones are missing from TCRdb's copy, which holds only in-frame ones; the method was immunoSEQ multiplex PCR. The table records over 850,000 clones, approximately 80% of them present only once. The sample was memory CD4+ T cells from PBMCs. The subset: CD45RA-negative fraction. The receptor source for this set is a man between 18 and 35 years old in good health. Some clones in this sample may be carry-over from other donors' samples.

This clone was observed a handful of times. The gene calls are TRBV4-2 and TRBJ1-1; possibly TRBD1 for D (6 bases). CDR3 length equals 16 residues. The V end was cut by 2 bases, the J end by 5 bases, with 18 bases between. CDR1 and CDR2 from the germline V gene are LGHNA and YNFKEQ. The CDR3 DNA is TGTGCCAGCAGCCAACCAGAGTCCGGACAGAGGACTGAAGCTTTCTTT. Translation gives CASSQPESGQRTEAFF.

Comment on this clone: This sequence may be a read error, since a much larger clone differs from it by one base. The chain employs TRBV30 and TRBJ2-5; possible D gene TRBD2, 6 bases. The CDR3 has 11 amino acids. The germline V gene encodes CDR1 GTSNPN and CDR2 SVGIG (reference sequence). Trimming stripped 4 bases from V and 4 bases from J, with 7 bases between. The CDR3 reads CAWMGGETQYF. The CDR3 DNA sequence: TGTGCCTGGATGGGGGGAGAGACCCAGTACTTC.

This clone turned up a few times. The chain combines TRBV4-2 with TRBJ1-1, with D maybe TRBD1 (6 bases). The germline V and J ends were trimmed by 1 base and 2 bases, with 14 bases remaining between them. The CDR3 loop spans 16 amino acids. Germline-derived CDR1 and CDR2 are LGHNA and YNFKEQ. The CDR3 DNA reads TGTGCCAGCAGCCAAGGGGACACTCACACCAACACTGAAGCTTTCTTT. Protein product: CASSQGDTHTNTEAFF.

The chain uses TRBV5-6 and TRBJ1-5; maybe TRBD1 (6 bases). Germline CDR1 and CDR2: SGHDT and YYEEEE. CDR3 size: 15 residues. The V end lost 0 bases, the J end lost 5 bases, and 12 bases lay between the germline ends. CDR3 coding DNA: TGTGCCAGCAGCTTGGTCGGGACAACTCATCAGCCCCAGCATTTT. This translates into CASSLVGTTHQPQHF.

In the case of this clone: Other DNA sequences in the same sample also yield this CDR3. The chain couples TRBV6-6 to TRBJ1-4; D ambiguous. V was shortened by 6 bases and J by 5 bases, with 4 bases between the two germline ends. The length of the CDR3 is 11 residues. The germline gives CDR1 MNHNY, CDR2 SVGAGI (reference sequence). The CDR3, as DNA: TGTGCCAGCAGCTCCAATGAAAAACTGTTTTTT. As protein: CASSSNEKLFF.

The CDR3, as DNA: TGTGCCAGCAGTTTGGTAAGCGGGTCGAACACCGGGGAGCTGTTTTTT. Protein product: CASSLVSGSNTGELFF. This chain joins TRBV27 and TRBJ2-2, with a possible D match to TRBD2 (6 bases). V lost 3 bases to trimming and J lost 0 bases, with 11 bases between them. CDR1 MNHEY and CDR2 SMNVEV come from the germline V gene (reference sequence). This CDR3 has 16 residues.

This chain connects TRBV28 to TRBJ1-4, with D unclear. Germline loops: CDR1 MDHEN, CDR2 SYDVKM. The length of the CDR3 is 15 residues. V lost 6 bases and J 4 bases, leaving 15 bases between the germline ends. The CDR3 DNA reads TGTGCCAGCAGCCTGACGACGGTCTATAATGAAAAACTGTTTTTT. Translation: CASSLTTVYNEKLFF.

The chain uses TRBV15 and TRBJ2-3, with 9 bases matching TRBD1. This CDR3 comprises 16 residues. After removal of 5 bases from V and 3 bases from J, the junction contained 9 bases not matched to a gene. Germline CDR1 LNHNV, CDR2 YYDKDF (reference sequence). The CDR3 region is CATSVEHRGQTDTQYF. CDR3 bases: TGTGCCACCAGCGTGGAGCACAGGGGGCAGACAGATACGCAGTATTTT.

A note on this clone: One end of the junction is discordant with germline, which a read error may explain. Additional DNA sequences in this sample encode the identical CDR3. The chain joins TRBV2 to TRBJ2-3, with D hard to call. The CDR3 is 13 residues long. Germline CDR1 SNHLY, CDR2 FYNNEI. In nucleotides, the CDR3 is TGTGCCAGCAGTGCTGACCGCCAAGATACACAGTATTTT. Amino acids: CASSADRQDTQYF.

For this clone: This CDR3 is also generated by other DNA sequences in the sample. V is TRBV7-8 and J is TRBJ2-7; D uncertain. Between the trimmed V and J ends, which lost 3 bases and 0 bases, there was a span of 3 bases. The germline gives CDR1 SGHVS, CDR2 FQNEAQ. The CDR3 is 12 amino acids. The CDR3 spells CASSLSSYEQYF. DNA for the CDR3: TGTGCCAGCAGCTTGAGCTCCTACGAGCAGTACTTC.

This chain connects TRBV7-3 to TRBJ2-2, with D maybe TRBD2 (5 bases). The germline CDR1 and CDR2 sequences are SGHTA and FQGTGA. The CDR3 covers 16 residues. With 4 bases removed from V and 0 bases from J, the gap between germline ends came to 12 bases. The CDR3 here is CASSSFGVANTGELFF. The CDR3 DNA follows: TGTGCCAGCAGCTCGTTCGGGGTAGCGAACACCGGGGAGCTGTTTTTT.

The chain employs TRBV15 and TRBJ1-5; D is unresolved. The V gene's germline CDR1 is LNHNV and CDR2 YYDKDF (reference sequence). This CDR3 comprises 17 residues. The V gene lost 0 bases and the J gene lost 0 bases, with 12 bases spanning the gap. CDR3 loop: CATSRDTNTLSNQPQHF. In nucleotides, the CDR3 is TGTGCCACCAGCAGAGATACGAACACCCTTAGCAATCAGCCCCAGCATTTT. The full variable domain, with the rest looked up from reference TRBV15 and TRBJ1-5, is DAMVIQNPRYQVTQFGKPVTLSCSQTLNHNVMYWYQQKSSQAPKLLFHYYDKDFNNEADTPDNFQSRRPNTSFCFLDIRSPGLGDTAMYLCATSRDTNTLSNQPQHFGDGTRLSIL.

The chain couples TRBV7-3 to TRBJ1-1; possible D gene TRBD1, 6 bases. Deletions cut 1 base from V and 6 bases from J, with 9 bases between. Germline V gives CDR1 SGHTA, CDR2 FQGTGA. There are 13 residues in the CDR3. The CDR3 sequence is CASSLNEGAEAFF. In DNA, the CDR3 is TGTGCCAGCAGCTTAAACGAGGGGGCTGAAGCTTTCTTT.

About this clone itself: The sample holds other DNA sequences that translate to the same CDR3. This rearrangement joins TRBV18 to TRBJ2-5; D remains unclear. V gave up 3 bases and J gave up 2 bases, with 7 bases separating them. The CDR3 spans 13 residues. The germline V gene has CDR1 KGHSH and CDR2 LQKENI. As DNA, the CDR3 is TGTGCCAGCTCACCCGGCACTCAAGAGACCCAGTACTTC. Its translation: CASSPGTQETQYF.

The gene calls are TRBV29-1 and TRBJ2-7; 7 bases are shared with TRBD1. Germline-derived CDR1 and CDR2 are SQVTM and ANQGSEA. This CDR3 has 13 amino acids. Germline trimming cut 6 bases from V and 5 bases from J; bases unmatched to any gene: 10. CDR3 sequence reads: CSVLTGSIDEQYF. In DNA form, the CDR3 reads TGCAGCGTACTGACAGGGTCCATCGACGAGCAGTACTTC.

The V gene is TRBV4-3, the J gene TRBJ1-2, with no clear D. The CDR3 runs to 15 residues. Germline CDR1 and CDR2: LGHNA and YSLEER. V lost 0 bases to trimming and J lost 4 bases, with 12 bases between them. CDR3 sequence reads: CASSQEGKTGYGYTF. The CDR3 DNA follows: TGCGCCAGCAGCCAAGAAGGAAAAACGGGCTATGGCTACACCTTC.

In this sample, this clone turned up once. The CDR3: CASSQSGTSGIQPYNEQFF. The CDR3 DNA is TGCGCCAGCAGCCAAAGTGGGACTAGCGGGATTCAGCCCTACAATGAGCAGTTCTTC. The chain carries TRBV4-1 and TRBJ2-1; 13 positions agree with TRBD2. The J segment lost 2 bases and the V segment lost 2 bases, leaving 9 bases of the junction unmatched. The CDR3 spans 19 residues. Germline V gene lookup returns CDR1 MGHRA and CDR2 YSYEKL.

CDR3 loop: CASSHGRGGADTQYF. In DNA form, the CDR3 reads TGCGCCAGCAGCCATGGAAGGGGAGGTGCAGATACGCAGTATTTT. V and J are TRBV4-1 and TRBJ2-3, with a weak D call TRBD2 (6 bases). CDR3 length: 15 amino acids. With 3 bases removed from V and 4 bases from J, the gap between germline ends came to 14 bases. The germline V gene has CDR1 MGHRA and CDR2 YSYEKL.

The chain combines TRBV6-1 with TRBJ1-3; 7 nucleotides align to TRBD1. Germline V gives CDR1 MNHNS, CDR2 SASEGT. V lost 7 bases to trimming and J lost 6 bases; unmatched junction nucleotides: 12. This CDR3 is 15 amino acids long. As DNA, the CDR3 is TGTGCCAGCAAGCCTGTACAGGGGAGAATAAACACCATATATTTT. This sequence encodes CASKPVQGRINTIYF.

The rearrangement links TRBV6-6 to TRBJ2-3; no firm D call. The germline gives CDR1 MNHNY, CDR2 SVGAGI (reference sequence). The V end was cut by 0 bases, the J end by 3 bases, with 10 bases between. This CDR3 has 15 residues. The CDR3 loop reads CASSYSSLVTDTQYF. The CDR3 DNA reads TGTGCCAGCAGTTACTCCTCCCTAGTGACAGATACGCAGTATTTT.

The CDR3 loop is CASSSTRQTPEAFF. As DNA, the CDR3 is TGTGCCAGCAGCTCAACCCGACAAACCCCTGAAGCTTTCTTT. The chain uses TRBV7-2 and TRBJ1-1; no firm D call. The CDR3 totals 14 residues. Per germline, CDR1 SGHTA and CDR2 FQGNSA. V lost 4 bases, J lost 6 bases, and 15 bases lay in between.

This clone was detected only once. The chain couples TRBV28 to TRBJ2-7, with TRBD1 matching over 10 bases. Looked up from germline, CDR1 is MDHEN and CDR2 is SYDVKM. CDR3 length equals 14 residues. V was pared by 3 bases and J by 2 bases, with 1 base of the junction left unmatched. The CDR3 bases are TGTGCCAGCAGTTTGGGGACAGGGGCCTACGAGCAGTACTTC. Protein product: CASSLGTGAYEQYF.

This clone was detected a few times. The chain combines TRBV5-1 with TRBJ2-5; 8 positions agree with TRBD1. CDR1 SGHRS and CDR2 YFSETQ come from the germline V gene. The CDR3 runs to 14 residues. With V trimmed by 1 base and J by 5 bases, 4 bases remained unmatched. The CDR3 reads CASSLSGGEETQYF. In nucleotides, the CDR3 is TGCGCCAGCAGCTTGTCAGGGGGCGAGGAGACCCAGTACTTC.

The chain combines TRBV5-4 with TRBJ2-1; possibly TRBD2 for D (5 bases). V shed 0 bases and J shed 10 bases, with 14 bases lying between them. The length of the CDR3 is 14 residues. The germline V gene has CDR1 SGHNT and CDR2 YYREEE (reference sequence). The CDR3: CASSLETRYVEQFF. The CDR3 region has the DNA TGTGCCAGCAGCTTGGAAACTAGGTACGTCGAGCAGTTCTTC.